The rows below give T cell receptor beta chains drawn from one sample of a study of blood T cells in healthy people across ages. TCRdb called the 5' RACE reads again in MiXCR, with one record for every CDR3 protein. The data contain approximately 780,000 distinct CDR3 sequences, 20% to 30% of them seen just once; the ten biggest clones take up about 3%. These data also formed part of another study, on T cells of mothers and their children.

The specimen sequenced was blood. Receptors were obtained from a boy aged 10-17 years in good health. Each CDR3 is given with its conserved first and last residue. A D gene is named only where the DNA matches it firmly. The listing skips clone size in some rows; elsewhere it reads once, few, many or a size class.

clone size: .; D gene: .; J gene: TRBJ1-1; V gene: TRBV12-3/TRBV12-4; CDR3 DNA: TGTGCCAGCAGTCACGGACTCCCGTACCCTGAAGCTTTCTTT; CDR3 protein: CASSHGLPYPEAFF
clone size: few; D gene: .; J gene: TRBJ2-3; V gene: TRBV29-1; CDR3 DNA: TGCAGCGTCCCGACGGCCTCCGCGCAGTATTTT; CDR3 protein: CSVPTASAQYF
clone size: few; D gene: .; J gene: TRBJ2-5; V gene: TRBV20-1; CDR3 DNA: TGCAGTGCCCTTCATAACAAGGAGACCCAGTACTTC; CDR3 protein: CSALHNKETQYF
clone size: .; D gene: TRBD2; J gene: TRBJ2-1; V gene: TRBV24-1; CDR3 DNA: TGTGCCACCAGTGGGAGTAGCGGGGGGGCAGGCGATGAGCAGTTCTTC; CDR3 protein: CATSGSSGGAGDEQFF
clone size: .; D gene: TRBD1; J gene: TRBJ1-2; V gene: TRBV10-3; CDR3 DNA: TGTGCCATCAGCCTACGCCAGGGGGTGAGGTATGGCTACACCTTC; CDR3 protein: CAISLRQGVRYGYTF
clone size: .; D gene: .; J gene: TRBJ2-5; V gene: TRBV20-1; CDR3 DNA: TGCAGTGCTAGAGTCCCTATTGGGCTAGGGGAAGAGACCCAGTACTTC; CDR3 protein: CSARVPIGLGEETQYF
clone size: .; D gene: .; J gene: TRBJ1-6; V gene: TRBV7-2; CDR3 DNA: TGTGCCAGCAGCTTAAGGGGCGTCCATAATTCACCCCTCCACTTT; CDR3 protein: CASSLRGVHNSPLHF
clone size: .; D gene: .; J gene: TRBJ2-1; V gene: TRBV5-1; CDR3 DNA: TGCGCCAGCAGTTTCCCCGGGACCCCTATGCGTGAGCAGTTCTTC; CDR3 protein: CASSFPGTPMREQFF
clone size: .; D gene: .; J gene: TRBJ2-3; V gene: TRBV20-1; CDR3 DNA: TGCAGTGCTAGGGATGCAGGGGGGTCGGGCACAGATACGCAGTATTTT; CDR3 protein: CSARDAGGSGTDTQYF
clone size: .; D gene: .; J gene: TRBJ1-4; V gene: TRBV6-6; CDR3 DNA: TGTGCCAGCCGCCCGGGGGGAACTAATGAAAAACTGTTTTTT; CDR3 protein: CASRPGGTNEKLFF
clone size: few; D gene: TRBD2; J gene: TRBJ2-7; V gene: TRBV5-1; CDR3 DNA: TGCGCCAGCAGCTTGGAGTCGGCTAGCGGGGGCTGGGTGGACGAGCAGTACTTC; CDR3 protein: CASSLESASGGWVDEQYF
clone size: .; D gene: .; J gene: TRBJ1-2; V gene: TRBV25-1; CDR3 DNA: TGTGCCAGGGTGAACAGGGAAAACCATGGCTACACCTTC; CDR3 protein: CARVNRENHGYTF
clone size: .; D gene: .; J gene: TRBJ1-4; V gene: TRBV6-1; CDR3 DNA: TGTGCCAGCAGTCCCCCGGGCGGAGGGGCAACTAATGAAAAACTGTTTTTT; CDR3 protein: CASSPPGGGATNEKLFF
clone size: .; D gene: .; J gene: TRBJ2-7; V gene: TRBV9; CDR3 DNA: TGTGCCAGCAGCGAAACAGGTACCTACGAGCAGTACTTC; CDR3 protein: CASSETGTYEQYF
clone size: few; D gene: .; J gene: TRBJ1-2; V gene: TRBV28; CDR3 DNA: TGTGCCAGCAGTCCGGGGGGGGCTAGGAACTATGGCTACACCTTC; CDR3 protein: CASSPGGARNYGYTF
clone size: .; D gene: .; J gene: TRBJ1-1; V gene: TRBV5-1; CDR3 DNA: TGCGCCAGCAGCTTGTTTGGGGGGTTGCGCATGAACACTGAAGCTTTCTTT; CDR3 protein: CASSLFGGLRMNTEAFF
clone size: few; D gene: .; J gene: TRBJ1-2; V gene: TRBV3-1; CDR3 DNA: TGTGCCAGCAGCCAAGACGCAGGGCCTTATGGCTACACCTTC; CDR3 protein: CASSQDAGPYGYTF
clone size: few; D gene: TRBD2; J gene: TRBJ2-1; V gene: TRBV5-1; CDR3 DNA: TGCGCCAGCAGCCCCCGGGGGGCCTACAATGAGCAGTTCTTC; CDR3 protein: CASSPRGAYNEQFF
clone size: .; D gene: .; J gene: TRBJ2-1; V gene: TRBV7-6; CDR3 DNA: TGTGCCAGCAGCTTAGTGGACTCAAACAATGAGCAGTTCTTC; CDR3 protein: CASSLVDSNNEQFF
clone size: few; D gene: TRBD2; J gene: TRBJ2-5; V gene: TRBV20-1; CDR3 DNA: TGCAGTGCTAGTCCAGGACTAGTCCAAGAGACCCAGTACTTC; CDR3 protein: CSASPGLVQETQYF
clone size: many; D gene: TRBD2; J gene: TRBJ2-5; V gene: TRBV20-1; CDR3 DNA: TGCAGTGCCCCCACAGCGGGGGGAAAAGAGACCCAGTACTTC; CDR3 protein: CSAPTAGGKETQYF
clone size: few; D gene: TRBD2; J gene: TRBJ2-5; V gene: TRBV20-1; CDR3 DNA: TGCAGTGTCCCAGCGAGCGGGGACGAGACCCAGTACTTC; CDR3 protein: CSVPASGDETQYF
clone size: few; D gene: .; J gene: TRBJ1-5; V gene: TRBV10-3; CDR3 DNA: TGTGCCATCAGCCCGGGTCAGAGCAATCAGCCCCAGCATTTT; CDR3 protein: CAISPGQSNQPQHF
clone size: few; D gene: .; J gene: TRBJ2-1; V gene: TRBV12-3/TRBV12-4; CDR3 DNA: TGTGCCAGCAGTTTGTTCCAGGGCAGCTCCTACAATGAGCAGTTCTTC; CDR3 protein: CASSLFQGSSYNEQFF
clone size: .; D gene: .; J gene: TRBJ2-3; V gene: TRBV5-1; CDR3 DNA: TGCGCCAGCAGCTTGGCCTTGGACAGCTTCACAGATACGCAGTATTTT; CDR3 protein: CASSLALDSFTDTQYF
clone size: .; D gene: .; J gene: TRBJ1-2; V gene: TRBV18; CDR3 DNA: TGTGCCAGCTCACCACCGGGGATCCTTCCCACTAACTATGGCTACACCTTC; CDR3 protein: CASSPPGILPTNYGYTF
clone size: .; D gene: TRBD1; J gene: TRBJ2-1; V gene: TRBV4-1; CDR3 DNA: TGCGCCAGCAGCCAAGGGACAGGGTACAATGAGCAGTTCTTC; CDR3 protein: CASSQGTGYNEQFF
clone size: .; D gene: .; J gene: TRBJ1-2; V gene: TRBV5-1; CDR3 DNA: TGCGCCAGCAGCCCCCTACCGGGGAGTAACTATGGCTACACCTTC; CDR3 protein: CASSPLPGSNYGYTF
clone size: many; D gene: .; J gene: TRBJ1-5; V gene: TRBV29-1; CDR3 DNA: TGCAGCGTTGAAGCAGGGGGCAATCAGCCCCAGCATTTT; CDR3 protein: CSVEAGGNQPQHF
clone size: few; D gene: .; J gene: TRBJ1-3; V gene: TRBV20-1; CDR3 DNA: TGCAGTGCTAGTAACCGGGGGGTAGCGAGCTCTGGAAACACCATATATTTT; CDR3 protein: CSASNRGVASSGNTIYF
clone size: .; D gene: TRBD1; J gene: TRBJ1-6; V gene: TRBV12-3/TRBV12-4; CDR3 DNA: TGTGCCAGCAGATCAGGGGGCGAATCACCCCTCCACTTT; CDR3 protein: CASRSGGESPLHF
clone size: few; D gene: TRBD2; J gene: TRBJ2-5; V gene: TRBV2; CDR3 DNA: TGTGCCAGCAGTGGCGGGGGGGCCGGGGAGACCCAGTACTTC; CDR3 protein: CASSGGGAGETQYF
clone size: few; D gene: .; J gene: TRBJ1-6; V gene: TRBV12-5; CDR3 DNA: TGTGCTAGTGGGACAGCCTTCAGGGCACCCCTCCACTTT; CDR3 protein: CASGTAFRAPLHF
clone size: few; D gene: TRBD2; J gene: TRBJ2-1; V gene: TRBV18; CDR3 DNA: TGTGCCAGCTCATCCTTAGCGGGAAAGCAGTTCTTC; CDR3 protein: CASSSLAGKQFF
clone size: .; D gene: .; J gene: TRBJ2-5; V gene: TRBV5-1; CDR3 DNA: TGCGCCAGCAGCCGAAGAGCAGGGGCTATACAAGAGACCCAGTACTTC; CDR3 protein: CASSRRAGAIQETQYF
clone size: .; D gene: TRBD1; J gene: TRBJ1-5; V gene: TRBV27; CDR3 DNA: TGTGCCAGCAGTTTAGGCAGGGGGGATAGCAATCAGCCCCAGCATTTT; CDR3 protein: CASSLGRGDSNQPQHF
clone size: few; D gene: TRBD1; J gene: TRBJ1-1; V gene: TRBV7-9; CDR3 DNA: TGTGCCAGCACAGGGGGCTTTTCTAACACTGAAGCTTTCTTT; CDR3 protein: CASTGGFSNTEAFF
clone size: .; D gene: TRBD1; J gene: TRBJ2-7; V gene: TRBV29-1; CDR3 DNA: TGCAGCGTCGCGTGGGGAGACAGGGGATTTTACGAGCAGTACTTC; CDR3 protein: CSVAWGDRGFYEQYF
clone size: few; D gene: .; J gene: TRBJ2-2; V gene: TRBV15; CDR3 DNA: TGTGCCACCAGCAGAGAGGTGGGAACGAACACCGGGGAGCTGTTTTTT; CDR3 protein: CATSREVGTNTGELFF
clone size: .; D gene: TRBD2; J gene: TRBJ2-7; V gene: TRBV9; CDR3 DNA: TGTGCCAGCAGCGTAAAAGAGGCTAGCGGGGGTGTAACCTACGAGCAGTACTTC; CDR3 protein: CASSVKEASGGVTYEQYF
clone size: once; D gene: TRBD1; J gene: TRBJ1-5; V gene: TRBV2; CDR3 DNA: TGCGCCAGCAGGACGACAGGGGAGCAGCCCCAGCATTTT; CDR3 protein: CASRTTGEQPQHF
clone size: .; D gene: TRBD2; J gene: TRBJ2-2; V gene: TRBV7-9; CDR3 DNA: TGTGCCAGCAGCCCCCTACTAGCGGTCACCGGGGAGCTGTTTTTT; CDR3 protein: CASSPLLAVTGELFF
clone size: many; D gene: .; J gene: TRBJ1-3; V gene: TRBV29-1; CDR3 DNA: TGCAGCGCCCGGGGGGGTCCGACCCTCGGAAACACCATATATTTT; CDR3 protein: CSARGGPTLGNTIYF
clone size: .; D gene: .; J gene: TRBJ1-1; V gene: TRBV6-6; CDR3 DNA: TGTGCCAGCAGTTTCGACGGGTTGGTCACTGAAGCTTTCTTT; CDR3 protein: CASSFDGLVTEAFF
clone size: .; D gene: .; J gene: TRBJ2-1; V gene: TRBV5-1; CDR3 DNA: TGCGCCAGCAGCTTGAGGGGGGGAGGTGAGGACAATGAGCAGTTCTTC; CDR3 protein: CASSLRGGGEDNEQFF
clone size: few; D gene: TRBD1; J gene: TRBJ1-4; V gene: TRBV27; CDR3 DNA: TGTGCCAGCAGTTTATCGGCCAGGGGGCGTGGGACTAATGAAAAACTGTTTTTT; CDR3 protein: CASSLSARGRGTNEKLFF
clone size: few; D gene: .; J gene: TRBJ1-4; V gene: TRBV4-1; CDR3 DNA: TGCGCCAGCAGCCAAGACCACGGGAGACAGTCAGAATTT; CDR3 protein: CASSQDHGRQSEF
clone size: many; D gene: .; J gene: TRBJ1-2; V gene: TRBV12-3/TRBV12-4; CDR3 DNA: TGTGCCAGCAGTTTGGACGGTTCCTATGGCTACACCTTC; CDR3 protein: CASSLDGSYGYTF
clone size: .; D gene: .; J gene: TRBJ2-7; V gene: TRBV25-1; CDR3 DNA: TGTGCCAGCAGTGATCTATCCGGGACAACGTCCTACGAGCAGTACTTC; CDR3 protein: CASSDLSGTTSYEQYF
clone size: once; D gene: TRBD1; J gene: TRBJ2-4; V gene: TRBV3-1; CDR3 DNA: TGTGCCAGCAGGGCGACAGGGGAAAAAAACATTCAGTACTTC; CDR3 protein: CASRATGEKNIQYF
clone size: many; D gene: TRBD1; J gene: TRBJ2-5; V gene: TRBV28; CDR3 DNA: TGTGCCAGCAGTTTGAGGGGACAGGGAGACCAAGAGACCCAGTACTTC; CDR3 protein: CASSLRGQGDQETQYF
clone size: .; D gene: .; J gene: TRBJ1-4; V gene: TRBV24-1; CDR3 DNA: TGTGCCACCAGTGATTCTGGACCAACTAATGAAAAACTGTTTTTT; CDR3 protein: CATSDSGPTNEKLFF
clone size: few; D gene: TRBD1; J gene: TRBJ2-1; V gene: TRBV12-3/TRBV12-4; CDR3 DNA: TGTGCCAGCAGCTACGGGACAGCTTACAATGAGCAGTTCTTC; CDR3 protein: CASSYGTAYNEQFF
clone size: .; D gene: TRBD1; J gene: TRBJ1-2; V gene: TRBV29-1; CDR3 DNA: TGCAGCGTTGAGATGTGGACAGGGGCCCTCTATGGCTACACCTTC; CDR3 protein: CSVEMWTGALYGYTF
clone size: .; D gene: TRBD2; J gene: TRBJ2-5; V gene: TRBV7-4; CDR3 DNA: TGTGCCAGCAGCTTAGCCGGTGGGACTAGCGGACTTCAAGAGACCCAGTACTTC; CDR3 protein: CASSLAGGTSGLQETQYF